Following are 3 T cell receptor beta chains from one sample sequenced in a study of regulatory T cells in long-lasting Graves disease (dated by TCRdb to the early 2020s). The library relied on multiplex PCR. TCRdb names Illumina HiSeq 4000 as the instrument used. iRepertoire HTBI primers and Arm-PCR amplification of CDR3 regions were used to construct TCR beta libraries. Through fastp at Q25 and MiXCR, TCRdb rebuilt clones from the public reads, retaining in-frame beta chains. A single entry per CDR3 protein holds the most common genes and DNA from its merged rows. Across this sample there are 600,000 to 850,000 distinct CDR3 sequences, with around 30% seen only once. Under 55% of the sample belongs to the ten largest clones. In the paper's terms, the time point label means: persistent/refractory GD, antithyroid drugs over 5 years with positive TRAb. RNA was extracted from PBMCs in TRIzol for both TCR sequencing and RNA sequencing.

The source was peripheral blood mononuclear cells (PBMCs), collected when the disease was refractory, from a patient treated with antithyroid drugs. These receptors came from a female donor with Graves disease.

This clonotype has only a few counts. The chain couples TRBV6-1 to TRBJ2-7; 8 bases are shared with TRBD1. This CDR3 comprises 12 residues. Germline CDR1 and CDR2: MNHNS and SASEGT. V shed 6 bases and J 5 bases; nucleotides not matched to a gene: 3. The CDR3: CASRDRANEQYF. The CDR3 DNA reads TGTGCCAGCAGGGACAGGGCTAACGAGCAGTACTTC.

This clonotype came up a few times. The rearrangement links TRBV12-3 or TRBV12-4 to TRBJ1-4; TRBD1 might be the D (5 bases). V was cut by 6 bases and J by 0 bases, with 8 bases left in between. CDR3 length equals 14 residues. The DNA of the CDR3 is TGTGCCAGCAGACAGGAAACAACTAATGAAAAACTGTTTTTT. Protein: CASRQETTNEKLFF.

This clonotype came up a few times. The CDR3 protein is CASSWGGARVDTEAFF. The CDR3 DNA reads as TGTGCCAGCAGCTGGGGAGGGGCCAGGGTGGACACTGAAGCTTTCTTT. V gene TRBV5-6 combines with J gene TRBJ1-1; TRBD1 is a possible D gene (5 bases). The CDR3 extends over 16 amino acids. Germline V gene lookup returns CDR1 SGHDT and CDR2 YYEEEE. Trimming removed 3 bases at V and 3 bases at J, with 18 bases between.